The following is a T cell receptor (beta chain) sequence with its context. What it binds is not known. Donors sampled were nominally healthy, though unrecorded immune exposures were likely. In the PCR, 60 Vbeta and 13 Jbeta primers were used. Here immunoSEQ multiplex PCR was the method, and the copy in TCRdb shows in-frame clones only, minus some. Among about 170,000 clones listed, over 70% were seen once. This sample is part of a study of cytomegalovirus exposure and HLA in healthy donors. Study summary: Genetic ancestry analysis placed approximately 78% of the 300 to 500 donors that were genotyped in the Caucasian-associated cluster.

Germline lookup yields CDR1 MNHNS and CDR2 SASEGT. V lost 4 bases to trimming and J lost 3 bases; unmatched junction nucleotides: 2. This CDR3 has 13 amino acids. Study-wide results and limits: Researchers reported from a later analysis that most CMV-associated TCR beta chains appeared HLA-restricted. In a later analysis, a genetic analysis reported fewer productive-TCR N-insertions in an Asian-associated ancestry cluster than the cohort average.

The rearrangement joins TRBV6-1 to TRBJ1-1; 7 bases align to TRBD1. Sequenced: PBMCs. This TCR derives from a female donor in good health and CMV-seronegative. The CDR3 spells CASSATGDTEAFF. DNA for the CDR3: TGTGCCAGCAGTGCTACAGGGGACACTGAAGCTTTCTTT.